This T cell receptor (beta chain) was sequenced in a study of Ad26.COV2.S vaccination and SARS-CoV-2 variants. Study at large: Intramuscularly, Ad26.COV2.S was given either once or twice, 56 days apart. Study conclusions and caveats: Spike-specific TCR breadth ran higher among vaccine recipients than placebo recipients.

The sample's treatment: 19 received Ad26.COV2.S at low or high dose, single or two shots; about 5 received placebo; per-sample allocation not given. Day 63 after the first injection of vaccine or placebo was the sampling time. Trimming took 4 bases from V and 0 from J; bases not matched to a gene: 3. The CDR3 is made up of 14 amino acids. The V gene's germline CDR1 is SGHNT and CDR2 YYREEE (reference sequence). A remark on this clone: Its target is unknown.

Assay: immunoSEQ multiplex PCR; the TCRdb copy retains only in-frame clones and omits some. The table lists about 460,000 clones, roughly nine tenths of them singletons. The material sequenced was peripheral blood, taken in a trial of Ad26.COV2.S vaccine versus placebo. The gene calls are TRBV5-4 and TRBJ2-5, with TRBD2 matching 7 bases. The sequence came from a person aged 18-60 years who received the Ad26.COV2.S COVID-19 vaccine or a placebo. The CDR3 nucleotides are TGTGCCAGCAGCCGCGGGGGAAACCAAGAGACCCAGTACTTC. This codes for CASSRGGNQETQYF.